Listed below are T cell receptor beta chains from one sample, sequenced in a study of T-cell reconstitution after alpha-beta-depleted transplantation in children. TCRdb reanalysed the PCR reads using MiXCR and keeps one entry per CDR3 protein. Of 350,000 to 400,000 distinct CDR3 sequences in the sample, 13% were seen once. The sequences come from PBMCs, collected from the stem cell graft. Receptor source: a human donor who donated a stem cell graft to a child with Fanconi anemia. CDR3s leave out the opening cysteine and the closing phenylalanine or tryptophan. Only some rows state a clone size, as once, few, many or a class for expanded clones.

j_call cdr3_length v_call clone_size cdr3_aa
TRBJ2-7 14 TRBV21-1 many ASSRSCKGFSYEQY
TRBJ1-2 12 TRBV7-2 few ASSERQGAYGYT
TRBJ2-3 12 TRBV9 few ASSTSTGTGKQY
TRBJ1-2 12 TRBV18 few ASSRGDGLYGYT
TRBJ2-3 15 TRBV6-1 few ASSDEVQGTSTDTQY
TRBJ2-3 12 TRBV12-3/TRBV12-4 few ASSLAATRDTQY
TRBJ2-3 15 TRBV6-1 - ASMGSQIATSTDTQY
TRBJ2-1 14 TRBV10-3 - AIRESTSAFRDEQF
TRBJ2-4 12 TRBV5-4 few ASSLPSSKNIQY
TRBJ2-7 14 TRBV10-3 few AISESRGRLTYEQY
TRBJ1-5 13 TRBV5-1 - ASSLATGTNQPQH
TRBJ2-1 11 TRBV14 - ASSQNRGDEQF
TRBJ2-5 13 TRBV7-2 few ASSSLRAPGETQY
TRBJ2-7 12 TRBV10-3 many AISELGGLYEQY
TRBJ1-1 12 TRBV5-1 many ASSLGTGNTEAF
TRBJ2-2 13 TRBV7-6 few ASSPPGLFAGELF